This T cell receptor (beta chain) was obtained from a study of T-cell reconstitution after alpha-beta-depleted transplantation in children. This clonotype was recorded a few times. Germline V gene sequence: CDR1 DFQATT, CDR2 SNEGSKA (reference sequence). CDR3 length: 13 amino acids. Germline trimming cut 7 bases from V and 2 bases from J; bases unmatched to any gene: 8. During its preparation, the TCRbeta library received unique molecular identifiers. MiXCR, applied by TCRdb to the PCR reads, yields one record per CDR3 protein. Counted here are 530,000 or so distinct CDR3 sequences, 25% to 30% occurring once; the ten biggest clones make up 36%.

The sequence was obtained from a boy younger than two with Wiskott-Aldrich syndrome, due to receive a stem cell transplant. V is TRBV20-1 and J is TRBJ2-7; 7 nucleotides match TRBD1. The sample here was PBMCs, taken before TCRalphabeta/CD19-depleted stem cell transplant. The CDR3 DNA follows: TGCAGTGGGAGGCACAGGGGAACCTACGAGCAGTACTTC. This codes for CSGRHRGTYEQYF.